The 8 T cell receptor beta chains listed next were all sequenced from one sample in a study of shared clonotypes between healthy human individuals (TCRdb year 2020). Library preparation used the immunoSEQ multiplex PCR assay. The immuneACCESS repertoire file appears here via TCRdb, limited to in-frame rearrangements. These files lack a portion of the clones; in checked studies, under half of the deficit traces to unresolved V genes, and the cause of the others is not known. The sample data list some 2.1 million clones, and about 95% of these were observed just once. The ten biggest clones cover roughly 1% of the sample. CD8 naive samples were CD45RO-negative cells positively selected for CCR7, giving a CD45RA+CCR7+ population that excluded TemRA cells. The sequencing sample was made of naive CD8+ T cells sorted from blood. The cell subset or site label here, explained by the study, means: CD45RA+CCR7+. The receptors shown here come from a young man in good health.

This chain connects TRBV6-6 to TRBJ1-2, with TRBD1 identical over 12 bases. Germline V lookup: CDR1 MNHNY, CDR2 SVGAGI (reference sequence). J gave up 6 bases and V 5 bases, and 4 bases lay outside the gene matches. This CDR3 has 14 amino acids. CDR3 nucleotides: TGTGCCAGCAGTCAGGGGACAGGGGGCAATGGCTACACCTTC. Translated, it gives CASSQGTGGNGYTF.

The chain joins TRBV7-8 to TRBJ2-7; D not certain. Germline CDR1 is SGHVS and CDR2 is FQNEAQ. Trimming took 8 bases from V and 3 from J, leaving 14 bases between them. This CDR3 has 13 residues. The chain's CDR3 is CASGWTEDYEQYF. In DNA form, the CDR3 reads TGTGCCAGCGGGTGGACCGAGGACTACGAGCAGTACTTC.

The rearrangement links TRBV5-6 to TRBJ2-3; TRBD2 matches at 13 bases. The CDR3 is 17 residues long. After removal of 3 bases from V and 4 bases from J, the junction contained 8 bases not matched to a gene. The germline V gene has CDR1 SGHDT and CDR2 YYEEEE. The CDR3 sequence is CASSSGLAGVYADTQYF. As DNA, the CDR3 is TGTGCCAGCAGCTCCGGACTAGCGGGAGTTTATGCAGATACGCAGTATTTT.

The genes are TRBV27 and TRBJ2-1; a possible D gene is TRBD2 (7 bases). V was trimmed by 4 bases and J by 8 bases, leaving 21 bases between them. CDR3 size: 16 residues. The V gene's germline CDR1 is MNHEY and CDR2 SMNVEV (reference sequence). As DNA, the CDR3 is TGTGCCAGCAGTTCCCTTTTGAGGGGGGGCCCGGATGAGCAGTTCTTC. Its protein product is CASSSLLRGGPDEQFF.

J is TRBJ1-1 and V is TRBV27, with a possible D match to TRBD1 (6 bases). CDR3 length equals 13 residues. V lost 2 bases, J lost 4 bases, and 8 bases lay in between. The germline V gene has CDR1 MNHEY and CDR2 SMNVEV (reference sequence). The CDR3 region has the DNA TGTGCCAGCAGTTTAACAGGGATCACTGAAGCTTTCTTT. Its protein product is CASSLTGITEAFF.

The count of this clone is one. V gene TRBV13 combines with J gene TRBJ2-7; 9 nucleotides match TRBD1. The CDR3 is 15 amino acids. V shed 5 bases, J shed 2 bases, and the junction held 7 bases outside the gene matches. Germline lookup yields CDR1 PRHDT and CDR2 FYEKMQ (reference sequence). CDR3 nucleotides: TGTGCCAGCAGCCCAGCCGGGACAGGGCCCTACGAGCAGTACTTC. Translated: CASSPAGTGPYEQYF. Full variable domain (remainder filled in from reference TRBV13 and TRBJ2-7): AAGVIQSPRHLIKEKRETATLKCYPIPRHDTVYWYQQGPGQDPQFLISFYEKMQSDKGSIPDRFSAQQFSDYHSELNMSSLELGDSALYFCASSPAGTGPYEQYFGPGTRLTVT.

V usage is TRBV19 and J usage is TRBJ2-7; TRBD1 aligns across 9 bases. Per germline, CDR1 LNHDA and CDR2 SQIVND (reference sequence). Unmatched junction bases numbered 7, after V lost 1 base and J lost 6 bases. The CDR3 totals 15 residues. This CDR3 is CASSIGTGGRAEQYF. The CDR3, as DNA: TGTGCCAGTAGTATAGGTACAGGGGGCAGGGCCGAGCAGTACTTC.

The chain uses TRBV6-1 and TRBJ1-6; D is uncertain. CDR3 size: 17 residues. CDR1 and CDR2 (germline): MNHNS, SASEGT. Trimming took 1 base from V and 0 from J, leaving 10 bases between them. The CDR3, as DNA: TGTGCCAGCAGTGAAGGGTCAGAGAGCTCCTATAATTCACCCCTCCACTTT. This gives the protein CASSEGSESSYNSPLHF.